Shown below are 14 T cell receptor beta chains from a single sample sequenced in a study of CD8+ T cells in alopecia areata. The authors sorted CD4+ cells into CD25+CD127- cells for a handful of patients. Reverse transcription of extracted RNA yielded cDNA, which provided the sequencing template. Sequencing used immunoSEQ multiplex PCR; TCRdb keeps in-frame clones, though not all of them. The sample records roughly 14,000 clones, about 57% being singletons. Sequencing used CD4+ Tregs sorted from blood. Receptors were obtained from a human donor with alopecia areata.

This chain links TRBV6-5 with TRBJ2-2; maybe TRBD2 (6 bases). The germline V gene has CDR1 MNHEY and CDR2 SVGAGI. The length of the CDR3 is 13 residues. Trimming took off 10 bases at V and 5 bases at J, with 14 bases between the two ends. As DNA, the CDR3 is TGTGCCACGGGTGGCGGGACTACCGGGGAGCTGTTTTTT. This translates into CATGGGTTGELFF.

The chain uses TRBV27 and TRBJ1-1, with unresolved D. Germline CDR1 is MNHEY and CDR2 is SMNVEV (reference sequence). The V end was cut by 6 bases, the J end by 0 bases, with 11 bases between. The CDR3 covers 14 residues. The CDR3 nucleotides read TGTGCCAGCAGACGGACGGCGCTGAACACTGAAGCTTTCTTT. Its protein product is CASRRTALNTEAFF.

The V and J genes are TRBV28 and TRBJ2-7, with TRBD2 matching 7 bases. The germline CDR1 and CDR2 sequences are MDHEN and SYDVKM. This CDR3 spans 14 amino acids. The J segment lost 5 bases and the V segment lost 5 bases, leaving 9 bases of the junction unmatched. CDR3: CASSKWTRGDEQYF. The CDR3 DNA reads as TGTGCCAGCAGTAAATGGACTCGGGGGGACGAGCAGTACTTC.

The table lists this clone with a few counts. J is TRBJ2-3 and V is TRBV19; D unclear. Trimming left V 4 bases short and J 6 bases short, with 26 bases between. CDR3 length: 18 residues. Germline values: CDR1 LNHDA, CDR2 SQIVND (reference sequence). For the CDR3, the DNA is TGTGCCAGTAGTACTTCTGTGGTTCTACCTCTGAATTCTGATACGCAGTATTTT. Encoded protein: CASSTSVVLPLNSDTQYF. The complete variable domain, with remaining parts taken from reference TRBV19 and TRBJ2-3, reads DGGITQSPKYLFRKEGQNVTLSCEQNLNHDAMYWYRQDPGQGLRLIYYSQIVNDFQKGDIAEGYSVSREKKESFPLTVTSAQKNPTAFYLCASSTSVVLPLNSDTQYFGPGTRLTVL.

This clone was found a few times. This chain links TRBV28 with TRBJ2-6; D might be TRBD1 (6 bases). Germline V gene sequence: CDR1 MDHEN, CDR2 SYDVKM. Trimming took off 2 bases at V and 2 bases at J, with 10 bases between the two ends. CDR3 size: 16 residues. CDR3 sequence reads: CASSLRTGTGANVLTF. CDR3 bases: TGTGCCAGCAGTTTACGAACAGGGACTGGGGCCAACGTCCTGACTTTC.

CDR3 protein: CASSESPKDTQYF. CDR3 sequence (DNA): TGCGCCAGCAGTGAGTCCCCGAAGGATACGCAGTATTTT. V and J are TRBV10-2 and TRBJ2-3; no firm D call. CDR1 is WSHSY and CDR2 is SAAADI in the germline V gene. The CDR3 loop spans 13 amino acids. Deletions cut 0 bases from V and 6 bases from J, with 7 bases between.

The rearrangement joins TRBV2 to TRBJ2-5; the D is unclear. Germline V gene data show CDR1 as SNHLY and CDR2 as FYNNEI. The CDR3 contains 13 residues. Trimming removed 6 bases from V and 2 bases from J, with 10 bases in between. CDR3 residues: CASRAVQQETQYF. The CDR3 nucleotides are TGTGCCAGCAGGGCCGTCCAACAAGAGACCCAGTACTTC.

As DNA, the CDR3 is TGTGCCAGCAGCTGGAGTTCCGGGGAGCTGTTTTTT. Its translation is CASSWSSGELFF. The chain is built from TRBV11-3 and TRBJ2-2; D is unresolved. V was shortened by 4 bases and J by 6 bases, with 6 bases between the two germline ends. CDR3 length: 12 amino acids. Germline loops: CDR1 SGHNT, CDR2 YENEEA.

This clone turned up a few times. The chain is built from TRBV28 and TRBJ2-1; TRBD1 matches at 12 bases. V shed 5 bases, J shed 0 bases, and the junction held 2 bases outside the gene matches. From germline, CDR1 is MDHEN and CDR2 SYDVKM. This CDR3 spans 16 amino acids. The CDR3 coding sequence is TGTGCCAGCAGTCTGGGACAGGGGGCCTCCTACAATGAGCAGTTCTTC. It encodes CASSLGQGASYNEQFF. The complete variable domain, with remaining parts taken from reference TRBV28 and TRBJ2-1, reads DVKVTQSSRYLVKRTGEKVFLECVQDMDHENMFWYRQDPGLGLRLIYFSYDVKMKEKGDIPEGYSVSREKKERFSLILESASTNQTSMYLCASSLGQGASYNEQFFGPGTRLTVL.

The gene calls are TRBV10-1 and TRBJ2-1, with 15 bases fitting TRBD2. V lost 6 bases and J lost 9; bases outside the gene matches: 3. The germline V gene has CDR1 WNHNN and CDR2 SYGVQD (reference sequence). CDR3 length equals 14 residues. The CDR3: CASSGLAGGGEQFF. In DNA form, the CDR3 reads TGCGCCAGCAGCGGACTAGCGGGAGGGGGTGAGCAGTTCTTC.

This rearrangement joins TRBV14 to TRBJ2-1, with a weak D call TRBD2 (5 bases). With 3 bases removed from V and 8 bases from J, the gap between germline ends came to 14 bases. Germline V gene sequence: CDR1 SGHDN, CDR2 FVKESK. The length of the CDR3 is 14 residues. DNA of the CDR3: TGTGCCAGCAGCCAGGTATGGGGTAGCGATGAGCAGTTCTTC. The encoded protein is CASSQVWGSDEQFF. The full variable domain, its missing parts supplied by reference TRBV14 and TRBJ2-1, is EAGVTQFPSHSVIEKGQTVTLRCDPISGHDNLYWYRRVMGKEIKFLLHFVKESKQDESGMPNNRFLAERTGGTYSTLKVQPAELEDSGVYFCASSQVWGSDEQFFGPGTRLTVL.

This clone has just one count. The CDR3 region is CASSQEGLDWVGYTF. CDR3 bases: TGTGCCAGCAGCCAAGAGGGGCTTGACTGGGTGGGCTACACCTTC. J is TRBJ1-2 and V is TRBV4-2; a weak D match, TRBD1 (5 bases). The CDR3 contains 15 residues. Germline loops: CDR1 LGHNA, CDR2 YNFKEQ. Trimming cost V 0 bases and J 8 bases, with 16 bases left between them.

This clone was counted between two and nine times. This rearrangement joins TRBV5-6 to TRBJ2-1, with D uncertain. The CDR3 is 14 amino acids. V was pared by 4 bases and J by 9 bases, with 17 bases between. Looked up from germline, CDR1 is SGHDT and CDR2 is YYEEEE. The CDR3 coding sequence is TGTGCCAGCAGCGAGGTGGCTAGATCGTCTGAGCAGTTCTTC. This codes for CASSEVARSSEQFF. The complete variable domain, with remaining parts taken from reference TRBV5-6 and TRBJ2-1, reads DAGVTQSPTHLIKTRGQQVTLRCSPKSGHDTVSWYQQALGQGPQFIFQYYEEEERQRGNFPDRFSGHQFPNYSSELNVNALLLGDSALYLCASSEVARSSEQFFGPGTRLTVL.

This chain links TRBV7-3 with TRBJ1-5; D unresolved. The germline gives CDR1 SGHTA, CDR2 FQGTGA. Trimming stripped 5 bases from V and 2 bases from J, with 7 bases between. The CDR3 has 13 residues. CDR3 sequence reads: CASSASGNQPQHF. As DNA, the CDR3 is TGTGCCAGCAGCGCCTCCGGCAATCAGCCCCAGCATTTT.